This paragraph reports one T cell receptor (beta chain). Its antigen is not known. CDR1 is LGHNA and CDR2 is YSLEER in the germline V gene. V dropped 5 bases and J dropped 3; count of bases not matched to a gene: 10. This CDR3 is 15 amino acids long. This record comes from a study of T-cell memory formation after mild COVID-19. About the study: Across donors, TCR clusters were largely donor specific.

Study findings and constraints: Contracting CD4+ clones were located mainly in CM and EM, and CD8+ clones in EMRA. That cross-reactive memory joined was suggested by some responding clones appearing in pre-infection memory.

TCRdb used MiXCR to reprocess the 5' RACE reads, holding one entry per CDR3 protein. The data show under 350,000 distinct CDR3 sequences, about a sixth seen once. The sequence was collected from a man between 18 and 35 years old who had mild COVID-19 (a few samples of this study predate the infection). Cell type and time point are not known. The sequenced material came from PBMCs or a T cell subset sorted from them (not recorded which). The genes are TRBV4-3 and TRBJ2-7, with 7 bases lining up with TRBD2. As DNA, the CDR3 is TGCGCCAGCAGCGCCTTTTGGGAGGGTCTCTACGAGCAGTACTTC. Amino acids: CASSAFWEGLYEQYF.